This TCR beta chain was observed in a study of lymphopenia after photon versus proton radiotherapy. Overall study results and limits: In patients who died, overall survival fell as post-nadir TCR diversity dropped more. Oligoclonal CD8+ Temra expansion after nadir drove photon patients' diversity drop.

Libraries were prepared by immunoSEQ multiplex PCR; TCRdb keeps only in-frame clonotypes and omits some of them. This table has more than 5,000 clones, roughly nine tenths appearing once. On this clone itself: Its antigen remains unknown.

The CDR3 totals 14 residues. The specimen comprised peripheral blood, sampled from a patient treated with photon-based radiotherapy. The J gene is TRBJ2-2, the V gene TRBV21-1; the tabulated D call, TRBD1, remains unverified against the DNA. TRBV21-1 is given as a pseudogene. The TCR originated in a man aged 55 to 70 with cholangiocarcinoma. The CDR3 sequence is CASSKGTGTGELFF. The CDR3 DNA reads TGTGCCAGCAGCAAAGGGACAGGTACCGGGGAGCTGTTTTTT.